This passage covers 7 T cell receptor beta chains from one sample sequenced in a study of cytomegalovirus exposure and HLA in healthy donors. Both 60 Vbeta primers and 13 Jbeta primers went into the PCR. Profiled with immunoSEQ multiplex PCR; TCRdb holds only in-frame clones, not every one. The listing records approximately 71,000 clones. The sequenced material came from PBMCs. These receptors originate from a female donor in good health and CMV-seropositive.

The chain combines TRBV5-1 with TRBJ2-2; 8 nucleotides agree with TRBD1. V shed 3 bases, J shed 1 base, and the junction held 5 bases outside the gene matches. In germline, CDR1 is SGHRS, CDR2 YFSETQ. This CDR3 region has 16 residues. The CDR3 nucleotides read TGCGCCAGCAGCTCCGGGGACAGGAGGAACACCGGGGAGCTGTTTTTT. Protein product: CASSSGDRRNTGELFF.

The DNA of the CDR3 is TGCAGCGTGCGGACTGCCTGGGCCAACGTCCTGACTTTC. As protein: CSVRTAWANVLTF. The rearrangement joins TRBV29-1 to TRBJ2-6; D perhaps matches TRBD2 (5 bases). The CDR3 runs to 13 residues. The germline gives CDR1 SQVTM, CDR2 ANQGSEA. V was shortened by 6 bases and J by 5 bases, with 11 bases between the two germline ends.

The rearrangement joins TRBV19 to TRBJ2-4; 8 bases agree with TRBD1. J lost 5 bases, V lost 6 bases, and 12 bases had no gene match. This CDR3 spans 16 amino acids. The germline CDR1 and CDR2 sequences are LNHDA and SQIVND (reference sequence). CDR3 loop: CASSARTGTIENIQYF. For the CDR3, the DNA is TGTGCCAGTAGCGCCCGGACAGGGACAATCGAAAACATTCAGTACTTC.

The chain couples TRBV5-1 to TRBJ2-3; TRBD2 matches 12 bases. CDR1 is SGHRS and CDR2 is YFSETQ in the germline V gene. The CDR3 covers 16 residues. The trim removed 0 bases at V and 11 bases at J, leaving 10 bases unmatched. In DNA form, the CDR3 reads TGCGCCAGCAGCTTGGAACTAGCGGGGGGTAACCGGAGGCAGTATTTT. It translates to CASSLELAGGNRRQYF.

The chain is built from TRBV7-9 and TRBJ2-2; D unclear. Trimming shortened V by 5 bases and J by 0 bases, and 4 bases separated the two germline ends. CDR1 and CDR2 from the germline V gene are SEHNR and FQNEAQ (reference sequence). The CDR3 has 13 amino acids. Here the CDR3 DNA reads TGTGCCAGCAGCCGTACGAACACCGGGGAGCTGTTTTTT. It specifies CASSRTNTGELFF.

Concerning this clone itself: Additional DNA sequences in this sample encode the identical CDR3. The V and J genes are TRBV18 and TRBJ1-6; D is unclear. V lost 3 bases, J lost 5 bases, and 14 bases lay in between. CDR1 and CDR2 from the germline V gene are KGHSH and LQKENI. CDR3 length: 16 amino acids. CDR3 in amino acids: CASSPRGQANNSPLHF. Written as DNA, the CDR3 is TGTGCCAGCTCACCGCGAGGGCAGGCTAATAATTCACCCCTCCACTTT.

The J gene is TRBJ1-1, the V gene TRBV29-1, with 8 bases identical to TRBD1. The germline gives CDR1 SQVTM, CDR2 ANQGSEA. Trimming removed 4 bases from V and 10 bases from J; junction bases left unmatched: 8. The CDR3 is 12 amino acids. The CDR3 bases are TGCAGCGTTGGGGGGCAGGGGGCACGAGCTTTCTTT. Amino acids: CSVGGQGARAFF.